This note documents a single T cell receptor beta chain sequence. Antigen: not known. Profiled with immunoSEQ multiplex PCR; TCRdb holds only in-frame clones, not every one. This sample has approximately 300,000 clones, with about 80% found just once. These data originate in a study of cytotoxic CD8 clonotypes in ibrutinib-treated CLL. For the study at large: Included were 11 to 12 relapsed/refractory and some 15 treatment-naive patients, of whom 17 were IGHV unmutated. Partial responses totalled approximately 24 and complete responses 2; after median around six years, approximately 15 remained remitted and approximately 12 progressed. After treatment lasting a median 12 months, range 6 to 36, response samples were collected. Study-level findings and limits: With treatment, public clonotypes, which were uncommon, either contracted or remained stable.

This clonotype was sampled from a human donor with chronic lymphocytic leukemia. The starting material was PBMCs, obtained before ibrutinib treatment.

CDR3: CASSHYGLGLAEYEQYF. CDR3 DNA: TGTGCCAGCAGCCATTACGGACTAGGACTAGCGGAATACGAGCAGTACTTC. The rearrangement links TRBV7-2 to TRBJ2-7, with 10 positions matching TRBD2. In germline, CDR1 is SGHTA, CDR2 FQGNSA. The CDR3 is 17 residues long. V lost 5 bases, J lost 4 bases, and 14 bases stayed unmatched.